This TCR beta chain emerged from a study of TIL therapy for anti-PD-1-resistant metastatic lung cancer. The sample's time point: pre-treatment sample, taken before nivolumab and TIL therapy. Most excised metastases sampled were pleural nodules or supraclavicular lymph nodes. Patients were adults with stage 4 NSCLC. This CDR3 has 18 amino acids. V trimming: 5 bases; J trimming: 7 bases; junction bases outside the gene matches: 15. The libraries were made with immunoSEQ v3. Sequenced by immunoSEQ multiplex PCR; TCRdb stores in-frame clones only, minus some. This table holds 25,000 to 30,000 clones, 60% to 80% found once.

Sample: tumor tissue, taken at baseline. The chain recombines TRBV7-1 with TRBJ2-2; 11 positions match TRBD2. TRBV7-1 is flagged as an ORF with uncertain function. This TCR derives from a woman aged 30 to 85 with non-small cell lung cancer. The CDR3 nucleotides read TGTGCCAGCAGCCAAACTCGGGTAGCGGGAGGGCCCAACGGGGAGCTGTTTTTT. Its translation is CASSQTRVAGGPNGELFF.